Listed here is a single TCR beta chain. Antigen specificity is unknown. The data were obtained in a study of cytomegalovirus exposure and HLA in healthy donors. Study-wide results and caveats: Later analysis identified several of the most significant clusters that appeared linked to common viral pathogens.

Trimming stripped 11 bases from V and 3 bases from J, with 20 bases between. CDR1 and CDR2 (germline): ENHRY, SYGVKD. The CDR3 is made up of 14 amino acids. Primers included in the PCR were 60 Vbeta and 13 Jbeta primers. The method was immunoSEQ multiplex PCR; TCRdb's version includes in-frame clones alone and lacks a portion of them. This table holds about 120,000 clones, less than 85% found once. Sequencing was done on a sample of PBMCs. The origin of this receptor is a man under 40 in good health and CMV-seropositive. This chain uses TRBV10-3 with TRBJ2-7; tentative D call: TRBD1 (6 bases). CDR3 protein: CAAADRPRFYEQYF. In DNA form, the CDR3 reads TGTGCCGCGGCTGACAGGCCCCGTTTCTACGAGCAGTACTTC.